These 18 T cell receptor beta chains were all obtained from the same sample, sequenced in a study of blood T cell repertoires in COVID-19. TCRdb keeps only in-frame clones here, not all; method: immunoSEQ multiplex PCR. The table has under 450,000 clones, 65% to 90% seen once. The sequenced sample was peripheral blood. The receptor set was obtained from a woman aged 55-70 years with COVID-19, enrolled during active disease.

This clone has only a few counts. V gene TRBV7-2 combines with J gene TRBJ2-7; tentatively, D is TRBD2 (6 bases). This CDR3 comprises 15 residues. Trimming removed 5 bases from V and 2 bases from J, with 16 bases in between. The germline V gene has CDR1 SGHTA and CDR2 FQGNSA. This CDR3 reads CASSPRGAGTYEQYF. CDR3 DNA: TGTGCCAGCAGCCCTCGAGGGGCGGGGACCTACGAGCAGTACTTC.

J is TRBJ2-3 and V is TRBV10-3; 8 bases agree with TRBD2. After removal of 0 bases from V and 6 bases from J, the junction contained 8 bases not matched to a gene. The CDR3 has 16 residues. Germline CDR1 ENHRY, CDR2 SYGVKD. The CDR3 region has the DNA TGTGCCATCAGTGAGTCGAAGTACGGGGGGGCGGATACGCAGTATTTT. It is translated as CAISESKYGGADTQYF.

The chain joins TRBV2 to TRBJ1-5, with 7 bases lining up with TRBD1. Germline lookup yields CDR1 SNHLY and CDR2 FYNNEI. The V and J ends lost 9 bases and 0 bases, in that order; junction bases with no gene match: 8. The CDR3 contains 15 residues. The CDR3 loop is CASNRGLDSNQPQHF. CDR3 nucleotide sequence: TGTGCCAGTAACAGGGGACTTGATAGCAATCAGCCCCAGCATTTT.

The chain joins TRBV30 to TRBJ2-7; 8 bases align to TRBD1. The J segment lost 6 bases and the V segment lost 1 base, leaving 5 bases of the junction unmatched. CDR1 GTSNPN and CDR2 SVGIG come from the germline V gene (reference sequence). The CDR3 runs 13 residues. The CDR3 region is CAWSADRELEQYF. The DNA of the CDR3 is TGTGCCTGGAGTGCGGACAGGGAACTCGAGCAGTACTTC.

Here the CDR3 DNA reads TGTGCCAGCAGCGCCCTCCAGTACACTGAAGCTTTCTTT. Translation gives CASSALQYTEAFF. V and J are TRBV9 and TRBJ1-1; no clear D. Trimming removed 3 bases from V and 3 bases from J, with 9 bases in between. The CDR3 has 13 residues. Germline V gene sequence: CDR1 SGDLS, CDR2 YYNGEE.

This rearrangement joins TRBV11-3 to TRBJ1-2; the D is unclear. V was clipped by 5 bases and J by 8 bases, with 15 bases between them. The length of the CDR3 is 13 residues. The germline V gene encodes CDR1 SGHNT and CDR2 YENEEA. Here the CDR3 reads CASSPPGRNGYTF. The CDR3 region has the DNA TGTGCCAGCAGCCCACCAGGCAGGAACGGCTACACCTTC.

Here the CDR3 reads CASSDSGMGGPNYGYTF. CDR3 bases: TGTGCCAGCAGTGACAGCGGGATGGGGGGTCCTAACTATGGCTACACCTTC. The chain carries TRBV6-1 and TRBJ1-2; D possibly corresponds to TRBD1 (5 bases). Trimming left V 3 bases short and J 0 bases short, with 17 bases between. This CDR3 contains 17 residues. CDR1 MNHNS and CDR2 SASEGT come from the germline V gene.

V gene TRBV7-9 combines with J gene TRBJ1-5; D is unclear. This CDR3 comprises 19 residues. Germline CDR1 reads SEHNR; CDR2 reads FQNEAQ (reference sequence). Between the trimmed V and J ends, which lost 5 bases and 1 base, there was a span of 24 bases. Written as DNA, the CDR3 is TGTGCCAGCAGCCCCGGGAGGGCTATAAGGGAGACGAGCAATCAGCCCCAGCATTTT. This codes for CASSPGRAIRETSNQPQHF.

As regards this clone: The sample holds other DNA sequences that translate to the same CDR3. The chain carries TRBV5-6 and TRBJ1-1; perhaps TRBD1 as D (6 bases). V lost 7 bases and J lost 5, with 12 bases in between. The CDR3 loop spans 12 amino acids. The germline gives CDR1 SGHDT, CDR2 YYEEEE. CDR3 DNA sequence: TGTGCCAGCGGCAGGGGTGGAACTGAAGCTTTCTTT. Translation: CASGRGGTEAFF.

The chain combines TRBV6-5 with TRBJ1-5, with D maybe TRBD1 (6 bases). The CDR3 runs to 15 residues. CDR1 MNHEY and CDR2 SVGAGI come from the germline V gene. V shed 2 bases and J shed 5 bases, with 13 bases lying between them. CDR3 sequence reads: CASSYRWAGDQPQHF. Written as DNA, the CDR3 is TGTGCCAGCAGTTACCGATGGGCAGGGGATCAGCCCCAGCATTTT.

The chain uses TRBV4-2 and TRBJ2-1; TRBD2 matches at 8 bases. This CDR3 has 15 residues. Germline V gene sequence: CDR1 LGHNA, CDR2 YNFKEQ. V shed 2 bases, J shed 4 bases, and the junction held 4 bases outside the gene matches. CDR3 DNA sequence: TGTGCCAGCAGCCAACCTAGCGGGCCTTACAATGAGCAGTTCTTC. Translating it yields CASSQPSGPYNEQFF.

V usage is TRBV3-1 (or the pseudogene TRBV3-2) and J usage is TRBJ2-1, with D possibly TRBD2 on 6 matching bases. The V end lost 2 bases, the J end lost 1 base, and 12 bases lay between the germline ends. The length of the CDR3 is 16 residues. Germline V gives CDR1 LGHDT, CDR2 YNNKEL (reference sequence). CDR3 residues: CASSQFSGISYNEQFF. CDR3 coding DNA: TGTGCCAGCAGCCAATTTAGCGGAATATCCTACAATGAGCAGTTCTTC.

The V call is TRBV7-9, the J call TRBJ2-1; 11 bases match TRBD2. The germline V gene has CDR1 SEHNR and CDR2 FQNEAQ (reference sequence). Germline trimming cut 5 bases from V and 0 bases from J; bases unmatched to any gene: 3. This CDR3 contains 16 residues. Here the CDR3 DNA reads TGTGCCAGCAGCCCAACTAGCGGGGGCTCCTACAATGAGCAGTTCTTC. Its protein product is CASSPTSGGSYNEQFF.

The gene calls are TRBV27 and TRBJ2-5, with TRBD2 matching 11 bases. The CDR3 extends over 16 amino acids. After removal of 4 bases from V and 3 bases from J, the junction contained 7 bases not matched to a gene. Per the germline V gene, CDR1 is MNHEY and CDR2 is SMNVEV (reference sequence). CDR3 protein: CASSSVAGGVEETQYF. The DNA for the CDR3 is TGTGCCAGCAGTTCCGTAGCGGGGGGGGTGGAAGAGACCCAGTACTTC.

A single count supports this clone. The chain carries TRBV19 and TRBJ2-3; 8 bases map to TRBD2. Germline CDR1 is LNHDA and CDR2 is SQIVND (reference sequence). Losses at the gene ends were 5 bases for V and 0 bases for J; bases not matched to a gene: 1. CDR3 length: 14 amino acids. CDR3 in DNA: TGTGCCAGTAGTCTAGCGGGTAGCACAGATACGCAGTATTTT. As protein: CASSLAGSTDTQYF.

The CDR3 nucleotides are TGTGCCAGCAGTTTAGGCCCAGACAATGAGCAGTTCTTC. Protein sequence: CASSLGPDNEQFF. The rearrangement uses TRBV12-3 or TRBV12-4 and TRBJ2-1; D ambiguous. CDR3 length equals 13 residues. Trimming removed 1 base from V and 5 bases from J, with 6 bases in between.

The chain couples TRBV18 to TRBJ2-7; a possible D gene is TRBD1 (6 bases). Germline-derived CDR1 and CDR2 are KGHSH and LQKENI. Trimming stripped 6 bases from V and 0 bases from J, with 15 bases between. The CDR3 sequence is 15 residues long. CDR3: CASSSSDSYSYEQYF. CDR3 in DNA: TGTGCCAGCTCCTCCTCGGACAGCTACTCCTACGAGCAGTACTTC.

The chain carries TRBV5-1 and TRBJ2-5, with 13 positions matching TRBD2. This CDR3 comprises 16 residues. Unmatched junction bases numbered 5, after V lost 3 bases and J lost 3 bases. Germline loops: CDR1 SGHRS, CDR2 YFSETQ. The CDR3 DNA is TGCGCCAGCAGCTCGGGAGGACTAGCGGGGGAAGAGACCCAGTACTTC. As protein: CASSSGGLAGEETQYF.